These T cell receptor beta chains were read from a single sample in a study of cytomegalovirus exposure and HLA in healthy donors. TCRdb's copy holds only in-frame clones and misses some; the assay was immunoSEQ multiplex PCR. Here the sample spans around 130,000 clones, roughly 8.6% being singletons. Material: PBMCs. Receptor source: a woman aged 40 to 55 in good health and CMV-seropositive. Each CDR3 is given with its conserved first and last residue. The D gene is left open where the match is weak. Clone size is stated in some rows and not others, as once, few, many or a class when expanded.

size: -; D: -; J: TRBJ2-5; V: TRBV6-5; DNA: TGTGCCACCAGGGTGAGCGGGCAAGAGACCCAGTACTTC; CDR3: CATRVSGQETQYF
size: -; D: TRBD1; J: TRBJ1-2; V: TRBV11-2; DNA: TGTGCCAGCAGGCGGGACAGGGCCACTGGGGACTATGGCTACACCTTC; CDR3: CASRRDRATGDYGYTF
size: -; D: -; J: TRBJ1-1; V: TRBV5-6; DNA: TGTGCCAGCAGCCCCGGCACGGGGATCGTGAACACTGAAGCTTTCTTT; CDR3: CASSPGTGIVNTEAFF
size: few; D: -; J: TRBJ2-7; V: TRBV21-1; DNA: TGTGCCAGCAGCTGCCAGACAGGGGGCACGTCCTACGAGCAGTACTTC; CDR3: CASSCQTGGTSYEQYF
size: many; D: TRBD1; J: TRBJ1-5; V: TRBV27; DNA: TGTGCCAGCAGTCTTTTTGGGACAGGGGGTAGTAGCAATCAGCCCCAGCATTTT; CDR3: CASSLFGTGGSSNQPQHF
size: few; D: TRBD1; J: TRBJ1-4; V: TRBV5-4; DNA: TGTGCCAGCAGCTGGGGGACAGCCTTGGGGGAACTGTTTTTT; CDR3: CASSWGTALGELFF
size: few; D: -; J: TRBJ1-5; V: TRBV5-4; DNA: TGTGCCAGCAGCACAGGGAGAAATCAGCCCCAGCATTTT; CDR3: CASSTGRNQPQHF
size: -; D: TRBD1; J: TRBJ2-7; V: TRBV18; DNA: TGTGCCAGCTCACCTCCCGGGGACAGGAGCTACGAGCAGTACTTC; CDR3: CASSPPGDRSYEQYF
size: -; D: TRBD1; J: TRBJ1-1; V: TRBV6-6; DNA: TGTGCCAGCAGTAAGACAGGGGACGGCACTGAAGCTTTCTTT; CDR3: CASSKTGDGTEAFF
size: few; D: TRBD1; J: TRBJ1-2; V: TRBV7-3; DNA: TGTGCCAGCAGCTCTCGGACAGGGGAGGATGGCTACACCTTC; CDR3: CASSSRTGEDGYTF
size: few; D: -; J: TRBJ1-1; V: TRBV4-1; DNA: TGCGCCAGCAGCTCCTCCTTGAACACTGAAGCTTTCTTT; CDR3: CASSSSLNTEAFF
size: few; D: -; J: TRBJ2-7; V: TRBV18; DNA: TGTGCCAGCTCACCACCGGCAGGTACCTACGAGCAGTACTTC; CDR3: CASSPPAGTYEQYF
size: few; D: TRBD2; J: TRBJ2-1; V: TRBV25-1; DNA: TGTGCCAGCAGTGAATCGCGGGGCGGAAGCGGGAACAATGAGCAGTTCTTC; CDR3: CASSESRGGSGNNEQFF
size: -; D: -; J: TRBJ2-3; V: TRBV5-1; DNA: TGCGCCAGCAGCGAGGGACTCCCGAGCACAGATACGCAGTATTTT; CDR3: CASSEGLPSTDTQYF
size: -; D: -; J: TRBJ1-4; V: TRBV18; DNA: TGTGCCAGCTCACCGGAGCGGTTTAATGAAAAACTGTTTTTT; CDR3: CASSPERFNEKLFF
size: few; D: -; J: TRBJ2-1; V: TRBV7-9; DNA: TGTGCCAGCAGCCCCCCTCGGAATGAGCAGTTCTTC; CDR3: CASSPPRNEQFF
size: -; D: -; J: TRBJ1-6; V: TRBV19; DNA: TGTGCCAGTAGTATACAGAAGTATTCACCCCTCCACTTT; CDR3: CASSIQKYSPLHF
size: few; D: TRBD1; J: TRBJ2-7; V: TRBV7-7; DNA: TGTGCCAGCAGCTTATTGGGACAGGGGGACGAGCAGTACTTC; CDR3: CASSLLGQGDEQYF
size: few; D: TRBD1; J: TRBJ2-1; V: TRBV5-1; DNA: TGCGCCAGCAGCTTGACAGGGGGCTCCTACAATGAGCAGTTCTTC; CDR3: CASSLTGGSYNEQFF
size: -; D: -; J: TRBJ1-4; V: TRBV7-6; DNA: TGTGCCAGCAGCCCGCGGGGGAGAGGCGAAAAACTGTTTTTT; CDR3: CASSPRGRGEKLFF
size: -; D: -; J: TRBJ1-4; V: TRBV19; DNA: TGTGCCAGTAGCCTGACAGTCCCTGGGGAAAAACTGTTTTTT; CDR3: CASSLTVPGEKLFF
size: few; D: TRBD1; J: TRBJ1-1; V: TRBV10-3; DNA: TGTGCCATAAGTGTTACAGGGGGCGATGAAGCTTTCTTT; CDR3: CAISVTGGDEAFF
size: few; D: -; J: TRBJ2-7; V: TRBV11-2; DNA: TGTGCCAGCAGCTTAGGACTGAACTACGAGCAGTACTTC; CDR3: CASSLGLNYEQYF
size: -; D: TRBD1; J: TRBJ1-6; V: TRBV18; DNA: TGTGCCAGCTCACCACGGCAGGGGGATTCACCCCTCCACTTT; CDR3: CASSPRQGDSPLHF
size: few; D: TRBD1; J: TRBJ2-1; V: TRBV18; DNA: TGTGCCAGCTCACCCCAGGGGGTAAATGAGCAGTTCTTC; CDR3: CASSPQGVNEQFF
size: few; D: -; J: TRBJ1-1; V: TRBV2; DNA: TGTGCCAGTCCTTTGGGGGCCAACATGAACACTGAAGCTTTCTTT; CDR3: CASPLGANMNTEAFF
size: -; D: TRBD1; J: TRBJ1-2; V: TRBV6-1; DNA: TGTGCCAGCAGGGATAGGACAGGCTATGGCTACACCTTC; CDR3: CASRDRTGYGYTF
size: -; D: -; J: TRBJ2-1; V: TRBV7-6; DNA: TGTGCCAGCAGCTTAGGGCGCGGGGGCGCCTACAATGAGCAGTTCTTC; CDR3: CASSLGRGGAYNEQFF
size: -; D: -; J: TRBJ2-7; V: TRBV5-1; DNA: TGCGCCAGCAGCTTGGAGCTCCGCTACGAGCAGTACTTC; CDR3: CASSLELRYEQYF
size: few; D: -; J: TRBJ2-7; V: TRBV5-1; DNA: TGCGCCAGCAGCTTGCAGGGGACGGCCTCCTACGAGCAGTACTTC; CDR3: CASSLQGTASYEQYF
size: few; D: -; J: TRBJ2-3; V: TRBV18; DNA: TGTGCCAGCTCACCAAGAACAGAAAGAACAGATACGCAGTATTTT; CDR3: CASSPRTERTDTQYF
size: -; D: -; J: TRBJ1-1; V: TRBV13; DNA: TGTGCCAGCAGCCGACTCTCGAACACTGAAGCTTTCTTT; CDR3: CASSRLSNTEAFF
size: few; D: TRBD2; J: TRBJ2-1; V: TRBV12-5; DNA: TGTGCTAGTGGTTTGCGGGGGGGATCCTACAATGAGCAGTTCTTC; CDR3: CASGLRGGSYNEQFF
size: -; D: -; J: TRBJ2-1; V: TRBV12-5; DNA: TGTGCTAGTGCCCTCCTCAATGAGCAGTTCTTC; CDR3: CASALLNEQFF
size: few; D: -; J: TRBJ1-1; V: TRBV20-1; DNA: TGCAGTGGGGGGCCGCCTGAAGCTTTCTTT; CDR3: CSGGPPEAFF
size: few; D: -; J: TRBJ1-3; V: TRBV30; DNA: TGTGCCTGGAGTGTACAGCCTCCGTTCTCTGGAAACACCATATATTTT; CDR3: CAWSVQPPFSGNTIYF
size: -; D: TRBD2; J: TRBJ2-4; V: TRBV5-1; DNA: TGCGCCAGCAGCTCCGAACTAGCGGACTCAAACATTCAGTACTTC; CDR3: CASSSELADSNIQYF
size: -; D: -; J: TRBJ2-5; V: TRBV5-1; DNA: TGCGCCAGCAGCTTGGTGGCCGGGAAAGAGACCCAGTACTTC; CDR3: CASSLVAGKETQYF
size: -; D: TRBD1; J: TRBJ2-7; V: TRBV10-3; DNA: TGTGCCATCAGGGACAGGGTCGACGAGCAGTACTTC; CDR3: CAIRDRVDEQYF
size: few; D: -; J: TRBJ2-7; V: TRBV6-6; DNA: TGTGCCAGCAGTTACGGTTCTGGCCAGAACTACGAGCAGTACTTC; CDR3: CASSYGSGQNYEQYF
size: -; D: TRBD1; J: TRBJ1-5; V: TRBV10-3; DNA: TGTGCCATCAGTGAGTCCAGGGACAGGGTACAGCAGCCCCAGCATTTT; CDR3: CAISESRDRVQQPQHF
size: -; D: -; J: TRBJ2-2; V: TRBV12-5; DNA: TGTGCTAGTGGTTCACTCTTGGCCGGGGAGCTGTTTTTT; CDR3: CASGSLLAGELFF
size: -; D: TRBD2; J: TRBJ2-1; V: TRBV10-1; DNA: TGCGCCAGCAGTGCAACGACTAGCGGCCCACACAATGAGCAGTTCTTC; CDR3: CASSATTSGPHNEQFF
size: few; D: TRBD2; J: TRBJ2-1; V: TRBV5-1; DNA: TGCGCCAGCAGCTTGTCGGGGGGAAGCTCCTACAATGAGCAGTTCTTC; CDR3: CASSLSGGSSYNEQFF
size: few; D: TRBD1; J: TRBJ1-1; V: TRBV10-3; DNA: TGTGCCATCTATAACAGGGGGCAGCCTGAAGCTTTCTTT; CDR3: CAIYNRGQPEAFF
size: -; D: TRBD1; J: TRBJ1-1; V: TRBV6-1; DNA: TGTGCCAGCAGTCCGGGACAGGGGACTGAAGCTTTCTTT; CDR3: CASSPGQGTEAFF
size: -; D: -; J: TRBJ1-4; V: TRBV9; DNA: TGTGCCAGCAGCGTAAAAGGGGTGAATGAAAAACTGTTTTTT; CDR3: CASSVKGVNEKLFF
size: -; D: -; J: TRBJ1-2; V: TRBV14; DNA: TGTGCCAGCAGCCAAGAAGACAGCAGGGGCTATGGCTACACCTTC; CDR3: CASSQEDSRGYGYTF
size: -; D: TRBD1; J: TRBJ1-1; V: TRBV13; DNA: TGTGCCAGCAGCTTAGGCCCGGACAGGGGGAACACTGAAGCTTTCTTT; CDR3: CASSLGPDRGNTEAFF
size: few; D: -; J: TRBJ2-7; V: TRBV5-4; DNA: TGTGCCAGCAGCTTCCCAGGGACCTACGAGCAGTACTTC; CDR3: CASSFPGTYEQYF
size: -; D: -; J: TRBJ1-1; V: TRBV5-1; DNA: TGCGCCAGCAGCCCAGGGCGTGAAACTGAAGCTTTCTTT; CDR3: CASSPGRETEAFF
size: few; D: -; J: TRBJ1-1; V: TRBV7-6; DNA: TGTGCCAGCAGGCGATTGACAGGGAACACTGAAGCTTTCTTT; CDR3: CASRRLTGNTEAFF
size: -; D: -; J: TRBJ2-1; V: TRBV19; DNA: TGTGCCAGTAGTATGTTCGGGCAGGGCAACAATGAGCAGTTCTTC; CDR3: CASSMFGQGNNEQFF
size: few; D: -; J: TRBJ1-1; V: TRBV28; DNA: TGTGCCAGCAGCGGGGTGACTGAAGCTTTCTTT; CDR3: CASSGVTEAFF